This T cell receptor (beta chain) is from a study of CD8 T cells in ankylosing spondylitis. Findings and caveats of the study: Seemingly distinctive of ankylosing spondylitis blood was a TCR beta motif formed by eight highly homologous variants. In ankylosing spondylitis patients, matched synovial fluid reportedly showed significant enrichment of disease-linked clones. Earlier authors reported some of these motif variants in reactive arthritis synovial fluid and blood.

J gave up 0 bases and V 2 bases, and 8 bases lay outside the gene matches. The CDR3 spans 18 residues. It was by quantitative 5'-RACE with molecular barcodes that TCR beta libraries were made. TCRdb reanalysed the 5' RACE reads using MiXCR and keeps one entry per CDR3 protein. The sample has under 250,000 distinct CDR3 sequences; roughly 6.6% are singletons. A remark on this clonotype: Its antigen is unidentified.

The specimen was blood, either unsorted or a sorted T cell fraction (not recorded which). This TCR was sampled from a male donor with ankylosing spondylitis. The chain uses TRBV12-3 or TRBV12-4 and TRBJ2-1; 9 bases are shared with TRBD2. The CDR3 region has the DNA TGTGCCAGCAGTTTAATTGGCGGGAGGGCCTCCTCCTACAATGAGCAGTTCTTC. It is translated as CASSLIGGRASSYNEQFF.